Included here is one TCR beta chain sequence, with context. Its matching antigen is unknown. The data were taken from a study of T-cell reconstitution after alpha-beta-depleted transplantation in children. Findings and limits, study-wide: The study traced high day-60 TCRbeta diversity in some patients to surviving recipient T cells and thymic progenitors. About two months after transplant, alpha-beta T cells reportedly came from several hundred expanded graft clones. Newly made T cells mostly supplied T-cell counts and diversity one year after transplant.

The CDR3 is made up of 18 amino acids. Germline CDR1 is SGHAT and CDR2 is FQDESV (reference sequence). Trimming removed 7 bases at V and 0 bases at J, with 23 bases between. The authors prepared the TCRbeta library with unique molecular identifiers. TCRdb re-called the PCR reads with MiXCR, one entry per CDR3 protein. There are 55,000 to 65,000 distinct CDR3 sequences in the sample; approximately 46% occur only once, and around 98% lies in the top ten. The rearrangement links TRBV11-1 to TRBJ2-3; possibly TRBD1 or TRBD2 for D (5 bases each). The TCR sequence derives from a male patient between 5 and 17 years old who had a stem cell transplant for acute lymphoblastic leukemia, so the T cells may come from the graft donor. Material: PBMCs, mostly from graft donor cells, obtained 360 days after TCRalphabeta/CD19-depleted stem cell transplant. CDR3 DNA sequence: TGTGCCAGCAACCTCCGGGGCCCAGCGGCGACGAGCACAGATACGCAGTATTTT. Translated: CASNLRGPAATSTDTQYF.